Listed here are 7 T cell receptor beta chains from one sample, sequenced in a study of graft-versus-host responses after intestinal transplantation. Measured with immunoSEQ multiplex PCR; TCRdb has only the in-frame clones, and not every one. The sample yields over 55,000 clones, 90% seen once. Their specific antigens are unknown. This specimen consisted of unstimulated CD8+ T cells sorted from spleen or lymph node cells, obtained before intestinal transplant. These receptors all stem from a human donor who received an intestinal transplant.

The chain uses TRBV20-1 and TRBJ1-2, with unresolved D. CDR3 length: 8 residues. Per the germline V gene, CDR1 is DFQATT and CDR2 is SNEGSKA (reference sequence). The chain's CDR3 is CSPVGYTF. As DNA, the CDR3 is TGCAGCCCGGTCGGCTACACCTTC.

The V gene is TRBV11-2, the J gene TRBJ2-1, with a possible D match to TRBD2 (6 bases). CDR3 length: 13 residues. Germline V gives CDR1 SGHAT, CDR2 FQNNGV. V was clipped by 5 bases and J by 6 bases, with 11 bases between them. CDR3 bases: TGTGCCAGCAGCCTCCGCGGGATCAATGAGCAGTTCTTC. Translation gives CASSLRGINEQFF.

The chain recombines TRBV11-1 with TRBJ2-5; 10 bases match TRBD1. Germline CDR1 is SGHAT and CDR2 is FQDESV (reference sequence). CDR3 length: 16 residues. V trimming: 5 bases; J trimming: 2 bases; junction bases outside the gene matches: 8. CDR3 region: CASSRFPGQGQETQYF. The CDR3 region has the DNA TGTGCCAGCAGCCGCTTCCCGGGACAGGGGCAAGAGACCCAGTACTTC. Looking up the rest from reference TRBV11-1 and TRBJ2-5 gives the full variable domain: EAEVAQSPRYKITEKSQAVAFWCDPISGHATLYWYRQILGQGPELLVQFQDESVVDDSQLPKDRFSAERLKGVDSTLKIQPAELGDSAMYLCASSRFPGQGQETQYFGPGTRLLVL.

V usage is TRBV6-1 and J usage is TRBJ1-1, with D unclear. CDR3 length equals 13 residues. V lost 6 bases, J lost 3 bases, and 11 bases lay in between. The germline V gene encodes CDR1 MNHNS and CDR2 SASEGT. For the CDR3, the DNA is TGTGCCAGCAGCCGCGGGGATGACACTGAAGCTTTCTTT. Translated, it gives CASSRGDDTEAFF.

This CDR3 reads CASSHPLAGVQETQYF. The CDR3 bases are TGCGCCAGCAGCCACCCACTAGCGGGGGTCCAAGAGACCCAGTACTTC. The V and J genes are TRBV4-1 and TRBJ2-5; 11 bases agree with TRBD2. Germline lookup yields CDR1 MGHRA and CDR2 YSYEKL. V shed 3 bases, J shed 1 base, and the junction held 4 bases outside the gene matches. The CDR3 sequence is 16 residues long.

The chain is built from TRBV6-4 and TRBJ2-3; 14 bases are a match to TRBD2. Germline trimming cut 6 bases from V and 4 bases from J; bases unmatched to any gene: 6. Germline CDR1 and CDR2: MRHNA and SNTAGT. This CDR3 has 16 residues. The CDR3, as DNA: TGTGCCAGCAGCCCCGGACTAGCGGGGGGCGCAGATACGCAGTATTTT. Translation gives CASSPGLAGGADTQYF.

This chain joins TRBV11-2 and TRBJ1-6; the D is unclear. Trimming removed 5 bases from V and 14 bases from J, with 13 bases in between. Germline CDR1 is SGHAT and CDR2 is FQNNGV. This CDR3 has 12 amino acids. In DNA, the CDR3 is TGTGCCAGCAGCGTGAACCGGGTTGCCCTCCACTTT. This encodes CASSVNRVALHF.